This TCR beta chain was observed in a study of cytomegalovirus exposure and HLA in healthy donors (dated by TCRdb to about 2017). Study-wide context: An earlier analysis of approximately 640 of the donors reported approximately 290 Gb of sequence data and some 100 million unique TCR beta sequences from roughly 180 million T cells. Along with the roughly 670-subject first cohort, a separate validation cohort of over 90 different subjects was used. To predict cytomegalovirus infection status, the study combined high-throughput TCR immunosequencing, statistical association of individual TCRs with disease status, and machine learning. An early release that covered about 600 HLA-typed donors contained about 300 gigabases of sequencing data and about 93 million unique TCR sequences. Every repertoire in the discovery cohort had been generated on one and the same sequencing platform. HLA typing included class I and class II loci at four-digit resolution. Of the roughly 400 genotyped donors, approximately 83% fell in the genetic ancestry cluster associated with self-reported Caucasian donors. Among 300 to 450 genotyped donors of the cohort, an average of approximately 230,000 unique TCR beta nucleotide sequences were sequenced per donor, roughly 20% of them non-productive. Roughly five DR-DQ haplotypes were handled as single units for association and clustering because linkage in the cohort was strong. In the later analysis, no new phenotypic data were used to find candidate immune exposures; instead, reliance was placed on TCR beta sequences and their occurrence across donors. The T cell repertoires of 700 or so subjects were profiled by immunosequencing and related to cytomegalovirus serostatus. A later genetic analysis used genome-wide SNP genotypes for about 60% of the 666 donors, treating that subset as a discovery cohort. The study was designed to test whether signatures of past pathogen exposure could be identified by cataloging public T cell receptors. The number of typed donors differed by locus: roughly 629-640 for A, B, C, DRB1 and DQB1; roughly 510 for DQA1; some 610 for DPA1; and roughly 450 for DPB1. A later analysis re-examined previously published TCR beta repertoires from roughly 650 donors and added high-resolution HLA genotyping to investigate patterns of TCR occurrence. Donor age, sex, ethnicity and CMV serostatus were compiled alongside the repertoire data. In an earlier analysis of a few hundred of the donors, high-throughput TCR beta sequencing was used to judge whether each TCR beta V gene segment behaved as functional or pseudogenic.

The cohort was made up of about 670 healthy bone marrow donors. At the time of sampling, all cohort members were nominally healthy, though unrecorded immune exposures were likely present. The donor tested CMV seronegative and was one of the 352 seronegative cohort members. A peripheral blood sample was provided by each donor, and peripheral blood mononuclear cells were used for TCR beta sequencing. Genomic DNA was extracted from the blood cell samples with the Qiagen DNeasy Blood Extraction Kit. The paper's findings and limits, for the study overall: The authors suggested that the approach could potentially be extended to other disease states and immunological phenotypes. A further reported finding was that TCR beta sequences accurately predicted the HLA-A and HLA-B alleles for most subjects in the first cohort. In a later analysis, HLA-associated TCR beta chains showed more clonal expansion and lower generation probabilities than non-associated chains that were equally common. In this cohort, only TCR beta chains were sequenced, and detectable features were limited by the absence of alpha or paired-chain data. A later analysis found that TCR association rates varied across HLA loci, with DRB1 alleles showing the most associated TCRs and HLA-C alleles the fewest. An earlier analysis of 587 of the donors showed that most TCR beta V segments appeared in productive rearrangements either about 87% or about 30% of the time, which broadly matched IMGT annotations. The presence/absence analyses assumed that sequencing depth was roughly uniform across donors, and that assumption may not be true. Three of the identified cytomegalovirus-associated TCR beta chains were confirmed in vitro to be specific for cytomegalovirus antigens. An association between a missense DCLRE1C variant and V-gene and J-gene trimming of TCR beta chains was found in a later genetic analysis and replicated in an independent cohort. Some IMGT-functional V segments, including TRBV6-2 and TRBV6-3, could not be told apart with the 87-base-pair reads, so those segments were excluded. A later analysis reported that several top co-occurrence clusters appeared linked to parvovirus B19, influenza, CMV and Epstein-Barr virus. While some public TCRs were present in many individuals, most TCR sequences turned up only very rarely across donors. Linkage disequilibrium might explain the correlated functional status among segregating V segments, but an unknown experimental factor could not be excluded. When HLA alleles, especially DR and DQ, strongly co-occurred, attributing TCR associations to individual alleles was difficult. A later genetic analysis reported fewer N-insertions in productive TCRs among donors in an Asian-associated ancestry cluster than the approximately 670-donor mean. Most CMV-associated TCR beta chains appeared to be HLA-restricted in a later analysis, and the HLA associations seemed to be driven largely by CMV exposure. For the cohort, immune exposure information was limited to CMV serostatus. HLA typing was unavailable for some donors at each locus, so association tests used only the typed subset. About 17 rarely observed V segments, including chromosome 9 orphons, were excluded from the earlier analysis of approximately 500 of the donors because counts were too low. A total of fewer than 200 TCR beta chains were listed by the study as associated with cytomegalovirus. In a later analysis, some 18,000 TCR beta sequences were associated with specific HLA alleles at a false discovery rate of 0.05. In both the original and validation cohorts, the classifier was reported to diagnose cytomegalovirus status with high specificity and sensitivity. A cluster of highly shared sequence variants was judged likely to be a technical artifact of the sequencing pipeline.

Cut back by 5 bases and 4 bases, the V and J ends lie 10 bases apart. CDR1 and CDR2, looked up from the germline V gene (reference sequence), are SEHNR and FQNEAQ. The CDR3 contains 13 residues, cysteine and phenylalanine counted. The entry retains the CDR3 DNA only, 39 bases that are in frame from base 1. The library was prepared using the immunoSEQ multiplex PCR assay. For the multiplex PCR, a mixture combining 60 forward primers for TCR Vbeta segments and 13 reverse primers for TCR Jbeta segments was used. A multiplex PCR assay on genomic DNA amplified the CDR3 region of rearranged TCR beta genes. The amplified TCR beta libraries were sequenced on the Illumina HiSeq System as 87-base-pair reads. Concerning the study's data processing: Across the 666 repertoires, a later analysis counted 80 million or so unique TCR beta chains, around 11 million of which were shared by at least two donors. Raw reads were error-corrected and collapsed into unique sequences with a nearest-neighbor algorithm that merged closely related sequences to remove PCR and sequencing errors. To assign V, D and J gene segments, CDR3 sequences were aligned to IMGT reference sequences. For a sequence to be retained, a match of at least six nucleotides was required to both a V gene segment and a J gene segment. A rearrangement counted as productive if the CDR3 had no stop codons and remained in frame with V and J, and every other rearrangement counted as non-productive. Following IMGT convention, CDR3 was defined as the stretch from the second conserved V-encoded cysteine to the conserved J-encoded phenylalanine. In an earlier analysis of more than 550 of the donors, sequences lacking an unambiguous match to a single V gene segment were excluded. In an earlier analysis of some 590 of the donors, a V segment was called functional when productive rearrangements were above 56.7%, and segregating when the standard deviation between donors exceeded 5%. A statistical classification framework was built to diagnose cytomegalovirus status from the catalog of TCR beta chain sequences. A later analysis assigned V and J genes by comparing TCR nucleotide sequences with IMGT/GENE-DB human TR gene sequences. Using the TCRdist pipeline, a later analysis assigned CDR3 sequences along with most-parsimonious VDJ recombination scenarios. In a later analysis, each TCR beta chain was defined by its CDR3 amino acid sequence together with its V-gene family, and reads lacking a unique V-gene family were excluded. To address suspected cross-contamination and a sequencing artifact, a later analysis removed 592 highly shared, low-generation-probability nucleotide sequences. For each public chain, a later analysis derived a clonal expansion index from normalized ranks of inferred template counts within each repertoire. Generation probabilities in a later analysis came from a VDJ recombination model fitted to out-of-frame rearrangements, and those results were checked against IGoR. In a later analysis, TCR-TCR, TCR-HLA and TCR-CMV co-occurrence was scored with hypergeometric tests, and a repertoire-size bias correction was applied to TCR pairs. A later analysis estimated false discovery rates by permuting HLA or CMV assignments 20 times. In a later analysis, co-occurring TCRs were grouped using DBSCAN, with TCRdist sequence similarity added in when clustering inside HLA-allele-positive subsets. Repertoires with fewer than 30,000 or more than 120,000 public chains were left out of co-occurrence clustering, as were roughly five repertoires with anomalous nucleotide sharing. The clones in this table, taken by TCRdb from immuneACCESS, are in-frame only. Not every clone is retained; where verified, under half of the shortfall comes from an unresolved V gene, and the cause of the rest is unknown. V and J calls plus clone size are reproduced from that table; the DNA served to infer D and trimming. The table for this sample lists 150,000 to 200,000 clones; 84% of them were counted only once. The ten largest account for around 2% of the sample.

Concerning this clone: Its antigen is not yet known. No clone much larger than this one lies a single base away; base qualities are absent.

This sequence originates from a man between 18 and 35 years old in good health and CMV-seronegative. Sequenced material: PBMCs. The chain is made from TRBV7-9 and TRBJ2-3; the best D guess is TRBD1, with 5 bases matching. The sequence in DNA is TGTGCCAGCAGCAGTAGGGGCCCAGATACGCAGTATTTT. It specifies CASSSRGPDTQYF.